This record covers a single T cell receptor beta chain. Its antigen is not identified. The sample comes from a study of identical twins. Trimming left V 0 bases short and J 3 bases short, with 6 bases between. Germline V gives CDR1 SGHRS, CDR2 YFSETQ. This CDR3 comprises 14 residues. TCRdb itself ran the 5' RACE reads through MiXCR, one entry per CDR3 protein. The sample records 500,000 to 600,000 distinct CDR3 sequences, 22% being singletons. Broader study findings: Rather than following the same donors, the conclusions depended on cross-sectional statistical analysis.

This same sample was also taken into another study, of T cells expressing NK-cell markers.

This chain joins TRBV5-1 and TRBJ2-2, with D unclear. The specimen was CD4+ T cells sorted from blood. The source is a woman between 18 and 30 years old in good health. The CDR3 protein is CASSLGFYTGELFF. CDR3 coding DNA: TGCGCCAGCAGCTTGGGGTTCTACACCGGGGAGCTGTTTTTT.